These 22 T cell receptor beta chains originate from one sample sequenced in a study of shared clonotypes between healthy human individuals. Sequencing used immunoSEQ multiplex PCR; TCRdb keeps in-frame clones, though not all of them. The repertoire holds about 230,000 clones, with approximately 65% as singletons. Sequenced input: memory CD4+ T cells sorted from blood. Subset denoted: CD45RA-negative fraction. Receptors originate from a man aged 25 to 45 in good health.

The chain joins TRBV10-1 to TRBJ2-7; D call uncertain. V was clipped by 0 bases and J by 3 bases, with 6 bases between them. Germline V gives CDR1 WNHNN, CDR2 SYGVQD (reference sequence). The CDR3 loop spans 13 amino acids. Written as DNA, the CDR3 is TGCGCCAGCAGTGAGTCAACTATCTACGAGCAGTACTTC. Its translation: CASSESTIYEQYF.

V and J are TRBV6-5 and TRBJ1-1; 10 bases agree with TRBD1. Trimming took 4 bases from V and 5 from J; bases not matched to a gene: 4. Germline V lookup: CDR1 MNHEY, CDR2 SVGAGI. The CDR3 length is 14 residues. CDR3 nucleotides: TGTGCCAGCAGTTCGACAGGGGGCGTGACTGAAGCTTTCTTT. Protein: CASSSTGGVTEAFF.

V gene TRBV28 combines with J gene TRBJ1-4; a weak D match, TRBD1 (5 bases). The CDR3 covers 15 residues. CDR1 is MDHEN, CDR2 SYDVKM, per germline. The V end was cut by 2 bases, the J end by 3 bases, with 10 bases between. The CDR3 region is CASSLGGVSNEKLFF. CDR3 bases: TGTGCCAGCAGTTTAGGGGGGGTCTCTAATGAAAAACTGTTTTTT.

The rearrangement links TRBV2 to TRBJ2-2; TRBD2 might be the D (6 bases). Trimming pared 7 bases from V and 4 bases from J, leaving 10 bases between. Germline V gives CDR1 SNHLY, CDR2 FYNNEI. The CDR3 consists of 13 residues. CDR3 loop: CASTLGLTGELFF. As DNA, the CDR3 is TGTGCCAGCACCCTGGGACTCACCGGGGAGCTGTTTTTT.

The rearrangement joins TRBV15 to TRBJ2-1; 7 bases agree with TRBD1. Trimming cost V 3 bases and J 7 bases; bases outside gene matches: 6. The germline V gene encodes CDR1 LNHNV and CDR2 YYDKDF (reference sequence). The CDR3 is 14 residues long. CDR3 nucleotides: TGTGCCACCAGCAGGCAGACAGGGAAAAATGAGCAGTTCTTC. Translated: CATSRQTGKNEQFF.

This clone came up once. V gene TRBV30 combines with J gene TRBJ1-5; D unclear. The CDR3 consists of 13 residues. CDR1 is GTSNPN and CDR2 is SVGIG in the germline V gene (reference sequence). V was clipped by 3 bases and J by 0 bases, with 6 bases between them. DNA for the CDR3: TGTGCCTGGAGGAGGGATAGCAATCAGCCCCAGCATTTT. Amino acids: CAWRRDSNQPQHF.

J is TRBJ2-1 and V is TRBV28; 7 bases map to TRBD1. The CDR3 is 16 residues long. Trimming removed 5 bases from V and 4 bases from J; junction bases left unmatched: 11. CDR1 is MDHEN, CDR2 SYDVKM, per germline. CDR3 sequence (DNA): TGTGCCAGCAGTCCCGGACAGGTTCTCGCTTACAATGAGCAGTTCTTC. This gives the protein CASSPGQVLAYNEQFF. Looking up the rest from reference TRBV28 and TRBJ2-1 gives the full variable domain: DVKVTQSSRYLVKRTGEKVFLECVQDMDHENMFWYRQDPGLGLRLIYFSYDVKMKEKGDIPEGYSVSREKKERFSLILESASTNQTSMYLCASSPGQVLAYNEQFFGPGTRLTVL.

The V gene is TRBV5-4, the J gene TRBJ2-7; TRBD2 matches 14 bases. CDR1 and CDR2 (germline): SGHNT, YYREEE (reference sequence). Trimming removed 4 bases from V and 3 bases from J; junction bases left unmatched: 9. This CDR3 contains 17 residues. The CDR3: CASSLGLAGGSGYEQYF. The CDR3 DNA sequence: TGTGCCAGCAGCCTAGGACTAGCGGGAGGTAGTGGCTACGAGCAGTACTTC.

CDR3 in amino acids: CASSKVDSPQTQYF. Here the CDR3 DNA reads TGTGCCAGCAGTAAGGTGGACAGCCCCCAGACCCAGTACTTC. The chain is built from TRBV28 and TRBJ2-5; maybe TRBD1 (6 bases). CDR3 length: 14 amino acids. The germline V gene encodes CDR1 MDHEN and CDR2 SYDVKM. Trimming pared 5 bases from V and 6 bases from J, leaving 16 bases between.

The chain combines TRBV14 with TRBJ2-2, with D hard to call. Trimming cost V 4 bases and J 1 base, with 7 bases left between them. The CDR3 sequence is 14 residues long. Germline CDR1 and CDR2: SGHDN and FVKESK. DNA of the CDR3: TGTGCCAGCAGCCTCTACAGGAACACCGGGGAGCTGTTTTTT. The encoded protein is CASSLYRNTGELFF.

J is TRBJ2-5 and V is TRBV2; D perhaps matches TRBD1 (7 bases). The CDR3 totals 12 residues. Germline CDR1 is SNHLY and CDR2 is FYNNEI. Trimming shortened V by 7 bases and J by 5 bases, and 11 bases separated the two germline ends. CDR3 sequence reads: CASTQGGETQYF. CDR3 nucleotides: TGTGCCAGCACCCAGGGGGGCGAGACCCAGTACTTC.

The chain employs TRBV11-2 and TRBJ2-1, with D perhaps TRBD1 or TRBD2 (5 bases each). The CDR3 spans 17 residues. V lost 2 bases and J lost 4, with 18 bases in between. Looked up from germline, CDR1 is SGHAT and CDR2 is FQNNGV. CDR3 coding DNA: TGTGCCAGCAGCTTAACAGTCGGGGCCCGCGTTTACAATGAGCAGTTCTTC. Protein sequence: CASSLTVGARVYNEQFF. Full variable domain (outside the CDR3, taken from reference TRBV11-2 and TRBJ2-1): EAGVAQSPRYKIIEKRQSVAFWCNPISGHATLYWYQQILGQGPKLLIQFQNNGVVDDSQLPKDRFSAERLKGVDSTLKIQPAKLEDSAVYLCASSLTVGARVYNEQFFGPGTRLTVL.

This clone was counted between two and nine times. This chain connects TRBV7-3 to TRBJ2-7, with TRBD2 matching over 8 bases. V gave up 1 base and J gave up 0 bases; unmatched junction bases: 2. Germline-derived CDR1 and CDR2 are SGHTA and FQGTGA. This CDR3 has 15 residues. The CDR3 region is CASSLIGTSSYEQYF. CDR3 sequence (DNA): TGTGCCAGCAGCTTAATCGGGACTAGCTCCTACGAGCAGTACTTC.

J is TRBJ2-7 and V is TRBV23-1, with TRBD1 matching over 9 bases. TRBV23-1 has ORF status, its function being uncertain. The CDR3 extends over 12 amino acids. The junction had 1 base not matched to a gene; V was cut back by 4 bases and J by 6 bases. CDR3 protein: CASSLGQGEQYF. In nucleotides, the CDR3 is TGCGCCAGCAGTCTGGGACAGGGCGAGCAGTACTTC.

V is TRBV10-3 and J is TRBJ2-3, with TRBD2 matching over 8 bases. V lost 2 bases, J lost 5 bases, and 9 bases stayed unmatched. The CDR3 loop spans 16 amino acids. The germline gives CDR1 ENHRY, CDR2 SYGVKD. The CDR3 sequence is CAISEGLAGSKDTQYF. DNA for the CDR3: TGTGCCATCAGTGAGGGTCTAGCGGGTTCAAAAGATACGCAGTATTTT.

J is TRBJ1-1 and V is TRBV6-5; 8 nucleotides align to TRBD1. The CDR3 length is 15 residues. V lost 5 bases, J lost 7 bases, and 12 bases stayed unmatched. The germline CDR1 and CDR2 sequences are MNHEY and SVGAGI. CDR3 in amino acids: CASSTPRTGNGEAFF. The CDR3, as DNA: TGTGCCAGCAGTACGCCCCGGACAGGGAACGGTGAAGCTTTCTTT.

The J gene is TRBJ2-1, the V gene TRBV21-1; the tabulated D call, TRBD2, remains unverified against the DNA. TRBV21-1 corresponds to a pseudogene. The CDR3 spans 18 residues. This chain's CDR3 is CASSTLGLAGGYGDEQFF. In DNA, the CDR3 is TGTGCCAGCAGCACTCTAGGACTAGCGGGAGGGTACGGCGATGAGCAGTTCTTC.

The chain carries TRBV13 and TRBJ2-7, with 8 bases that match TRBD1. The CDR3 length is 14 residues. Germline CDR1 reads PRHDT; CDR2 reads FYEKMQ (reference sequence). The V and J ends lost 4 bases and 2 bases, in that order; junction bases with no gene match: 4. The DNA of the CDR3 is TGTGCCAGCAGCTCAGGACAGGGCGCCTACGAGCAGTACTTC. It specifies CASSSGQGAYEQYF.

Comments on this clone: With a much larger clone just one base away, this may be a read error. The chain couples TRBV2 to TRBJ1-4; a possible D gene is TRBD1 (6 bases). The CDR3 is made up of 15 amino acids. V lost 6 bases to trimming and J lost 0 bases, with 11 bases between them. CDR1 is SNHLY and CDR2 is FYNNEI in the germline V gene. In DNA form, the CDR3 reads TGTGCCAGCAGCACACAGGGTGCAACTAATGAAAAACTGTTTTTT. Amino acids: CASSTQGATNEKLFF.

The chain links TRBV19 to TRBJ2-7; 8 bases fit TRBD2. V was clipped by 3 bases and J by 3 bases; unmatched bases: 7. This CDR3 spans 15 amino acids. Germline CDR1 reads LNHDA; CDR2 reads SQIVND (reference sequence). Here the CDR3 DNA reads TGTGCCAGTAGTATGTCGGGACTAGTCAACTACGAGCAGTACTTC. The encoded protein is CASSMSGLVNYEQYF. Together with reference TRBV19 and TRBJ2-7, the CDR3 gives the full variable domain: DGGITQSPKYLFRKEGQNVTLSCEQNLNHDAMYWYRQDPGQGLRLIYYSQIVNDFQKGDIAEGYSVSREKKESFPLTVTSAQKNPTAFYLCASSMSGLVNYEQYFGPGTRLTVT.

The genes are TRBV5-1 and TRBJ2-3, with D uncertain. Deletions cut 5 bases from V and 0 bases from J, with 7 bases between. The CDR3 runs 13 residues. Germline V gene lookup returns CDR1 SGHRS and CDR2 YFSETQ. The chain's CDR3 is CASSKTSTDTQYF. The CDR3 DNA is TGCGCCAGCAGTAAGACAAGCACAGATACGCAGTATTTT.

The CDR3 nucleotides are TGTGCCAGCAGCCGGGACAGGGATCGCGAGCAGTTCTTC. It is translated as CASSRDRDREQFF. V usage is TRBV2 and J usage is TRBJ2-1; 9 nucleotides line up with TRBD1. The CDR3 is made up of 13 amino acids. V lost 6 bases and J lost 10; bases outside the gene matches: 7. The germline CDR1 and CDR2 sequences are SNHLY and FYNNEI.